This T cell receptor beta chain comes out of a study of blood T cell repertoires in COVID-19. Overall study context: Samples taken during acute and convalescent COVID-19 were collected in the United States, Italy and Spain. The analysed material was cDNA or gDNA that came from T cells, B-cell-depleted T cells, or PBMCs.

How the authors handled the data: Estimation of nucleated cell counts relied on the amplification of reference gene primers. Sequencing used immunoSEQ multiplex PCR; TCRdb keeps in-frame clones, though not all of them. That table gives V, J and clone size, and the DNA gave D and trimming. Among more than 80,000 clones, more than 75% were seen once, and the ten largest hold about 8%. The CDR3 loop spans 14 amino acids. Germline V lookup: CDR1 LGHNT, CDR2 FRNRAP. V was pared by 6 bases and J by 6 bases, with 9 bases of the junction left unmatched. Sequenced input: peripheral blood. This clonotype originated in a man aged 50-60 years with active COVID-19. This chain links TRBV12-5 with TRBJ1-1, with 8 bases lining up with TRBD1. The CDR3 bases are TGTGCTAGTGGCCTCTCAGGGGGCGACTCTGAAGCTTTCTTT. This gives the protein CASGLSGGDSEAFF.